The present TCR beta chain was sequenced within a study of blood T cell repertoires in COVID-19. On the study more broadly: Acute and convalescent COVID-19 specimens originated in the United States, Italy and Spain. Nucleic acid was either cDNA or gDNA, and it came from T cells, B-cell-depleted T cells, or PBMCs.

Germline CDR1 is MRHNA and CDR2 is SNTAGT. The germline V and J ends were trimmed by 4 bases and 5 bases, with 8 bases remaining between them. CDR3 length equals 13 residues. In the original workflow: The authors estimated nucleated cell counts from reference gene primer amplification. The protocol was immunoSEQ multiplex PCR, while the TCRdb copy is restricted to in-frame clones and leaves out a portion. From that table come the V and J calls and clone size; the DNA was used to work out D and trimming. The sample yields roughly 71,000 clones, roughly 83% seen once. The specimen sequenced was peripheral blood. The sequence derives from a man aged 50-60 years with active COVID-19. The V call is TRBV6-4, the J call TRBJ2-2; perhaps TRBD1 as D (6 bases). CDR3 bases: TGTGCCAGCAGTGTGACAGGAACCGGGGAGCTGTTTTTT. The encoded protein is CASSVTGTGELFF.